A selection of T cell receptor beta chains follows, all from one sample in a study of cytomegalovirus exposure and HLA in healthy donors. Method: immunoSEQ multiplex PCR; TCRdb's copy keeps in-frame clones and lacks some. The profile shows about 190,000 clones, about 69% of them singletons. The sequenced sample consisted of PBMCs. These receptors all come from a young man in good health and CMV-seropositive. CDR3s include the opening cysteine and the closing phenylalanine or tryptophan. The D gene is left open where the match is weak. Where a row states a size, it is once, few, many or the class of an expanded clone; other rows omit it.

-	TRBV9	TRBJ2-5	TRBD1	CASSPTGGGETQYF	TGTGCCAGCAGCCCAACAGGGGGTGGCGAGACCCAGTACTTC
-	TRBV7-9	TRBJ1-2	TRBD1	CASSRQGGYTF	TGTGCCAGCAGCCGACAGGGGGGCTACACCTTC
-	TRBV11-2	TRBJ1-3	-	CASSPRRGTGSGNTIYF	TGTGCCAGCAGCCCCCGGAGGGGAACGGGCTCTGGAAACACCATATATTTT
-	TRBV7-9	TRBJ2-7	TRBD1	CASSSRDRVLVEQYF	TGTGCCAGCAGCTCCCGGGACAGGGTCTTGGTGGAGCAGTACTTC
few	TRBV6-4	TRBJ2-1	TRBD2	CASSDGGLAGEKDEQFF	TGTGCCAGCAGTGACGGGGGACTAGCGGGAGAGAAAGATGAGCAGTTCTTC
-	TRBV6-5	TRBJ2-7	TRBD2	CASSTGLAAMYEQYF	TGTGCCAGCAGCACCGGACTAGCGGCGATGTACGAGCAGTACTTC
few	TRBV5-6	TRBJ1-6	-	CASSLRGGPSPLHF	TGTGCCAGCAGCTTGAGGGGAGGGCCCTCACCCCTCCACTTT
-	TRBV11-2	TRBJ2-1	-	CASSLRGGDEQFF	TGTGCCAGCAGCCTCCGAGGGGGAGATGAGCAGTTCTTC
-	TRBV14	TRBJ1-2	TRBD1	CASSQDPGTGGGYTF	TGTGCCAGCAGCCAAGACCCCGGGACAGGGGGTGGCTACACCTTC
-	TRBV5-6	TRBJ1-5	TRBD1	CASSSGGGGGDQPQHF	TGTGCCAGCAGCTCAGGGGGGGGCGGGGGGGATCAGCCCCAGCATTTT
-	TRBV7-9	TRBJ1-6	-	CASSASSTPTYNSPLHF	TGTGCCAGCAGCGCATCGTCAACCCCTACTTATAATTCACCCCTCCACTTT
-	TRBV5-8	TRBJ1-5	TRBD1	CASSQGGFIRSIF	TGTGCCAGCAGCCAAGGGGGCTTCATCCGTTCCATTTTT
-	TRBV18	TRBJ2-7	-	CASSPPSLGGSYEQYF	TGTGCCAGCTCACCACCCTCGTTAGGGGGCTCCTACGAGCAGTACTTC
-	TRBV28	TRBJ2-4	TRBD2	CASSSTGGAKNIQYF	TGTGCCAGCAGTTCCACGGGGGGGGCGAAAAACATTCAGTACTTC
-	TRBV7-2	TRBJ2-3	TRBD2	CASSLALAGGRDTQYF	TGTGCCAGCAGCTTAGCCCTAGCGGGGGGACGGGATACGCAGTATTTT
-	TRBV5-4	TRBJ2-5	TRBD2	CASSPPGAGGETQYF	TGTGCCAGCAGCCCCCCGGGAGCGGGGGGAGAGACCCAGTACTTC
-	TRBV19	TRBJ2-7	-	CASSPGPHEGQYF	TGTGCCAGTAGTCCCGGGCCTCACGAGGGGCAGTACTTC
-	TRBV6-5	TRBJ1-2	TRBD1	CASRPGQFFYGYTF	TGTGCCAGCAGGCCGGGACAGTTTTTCTATGGCTACACCTTC
-	TRBV7-3	TRBJ1-6	-	CASSSMGSSYNSPLHF	TGTGCCAGCAGCTCTATGGGGAGCTCCTATAATTCACCCCTCCACTTT
-	TRBV30	TRBJ1-5	TRBD1	CAWSVGTGGYQPQHF	TGTGCCTGGAGTGTAGGGACAGGAGGATATCAGCCCCAGCATTTT
-	TRBV6-5	TRBJ1-2	-	CASSYSAGYYGYTF	TGTGCCAGCAGTTACTCGGCGGGATACTATGGCTACACCTTC
few	TRBV5-4	TRBJ2-2	TRBD2	CASSTGTSLFNTGELFF	TGTGCCAGCAGCACCGGGACTAGCCTCTTTAACACCGGGGAGCTGTTTTTT
-	TRBV5-1	TRBJ2-1	TRBD2	CASSLGRGSGGPTYNEQFF	TGCGCCAGCAGCTTGGGTAGGGGTAGCGGGGGGCCAACTTACAATGAGCAGTTCTTC
-	TRBV7-3	TRBJ2-1	-	CASSLNGYNEQFF	TGTGCCAGCAGCTTAAACGGGTACAATGAGCAGTTCTTC
-	TRBV7-6	TRBJ2-1	TRBD2	CASSLGRRGDEQFF	TGTGCCAGCAGCTTGGGTAGGCGGGGGGATGAGCAGTTCTTC
-	TRBV7-2	TRBJ1-2	TRBD1	CASSYETGPNGYTF	TGTGCCAGCAGCTACGAGACAGGGCCGAATGGCTACACCTTC
few	TRBV30	TRBJ1-6	-	CAWSDRGFDNSPLHF	TGTGCCTGGAGTGATCGGGGATTCGATAATTCACCCCTCCACTTT
-	TRBV6-1	TRBJ1-3	-	CASGRQISGNTIYF	TGTGCCAGCGGCCGACAAATCTCTGGAAACACCATATATTTT
-	TRBV2	TRBJ1-6	-	CASTYSTRVSAPLHF	TGTGCCAGCACCTACAGTACGAGAGTGAGTGCACCCCTCCACTTT
-	TRBV7-9	TRBJ2-2	-	CASSLETGAGELFF	TGTGCCAGCAGCTTAGAGACGGGGGCCGGGGAGCTGTTTTTT
-	TRBV28	TRBJ2-7	-	CASSPRGEWSYEQYF	TGTGCCAGCAGTCCTCGCGGGGAGTGGTCCTACGAGCAGTACTTC
-	TRBV7-3	TRBJ2-5	TRBD1	CASSFLDRAGETQYF	TGTGCCAGCAGCTTCCTGGACAGGGCAGGGGAGACCCAGTACTTC
-	TRBV6-4	TRBJ2-2	-	CASTRQTNTGELFF	TGTGCCAGCACGCGGCAGACGAACACCGGGGAGCTGTTTTTT
few	TRBV6-1	TRBJ1-1	-	CASSEARGSEAFF	TGTGCCAGCAGTGAAGCGCGGGGGTCTGAAGCTTTCTTT
few	TRBV6-1	TRBJ1-1	-	CASSVMGRGTEAFF	TGTGCCAGCAGTGTTATGGGGAGAGGTACTGAAGCTTTCTTT
-	TRBV11-2	TRBJ2-5	-	CASSLVGGGQETQYF	TGTGCCAGCAGCTTAGTGGGGGGTGGCCAAGAGACCCAGTACTTC
-	TRBV19	TRBJ2-7	TRBD2	CASSILAGESYEQYF	TGTGCCAGTAGTATTCTAGCGGGGGAGTCCTACGAGCAGTACTTC
-	TRBV6-5	TRBJ1-2	-	CASSYSTGNYGYTF	TGTGCCAGCAGTTACTCGACAGGAAACTATGGCTACACCTTC
once	TRBV28	TRBJ2-2	-	CASSFSLGTLNTGELFF	TGTGCCAGCAGTTTTTCCCTTGGGACACTAAACACCGGGGAGCTGTTTTTT
-	TRBV7-3	TRBJ1-1	-	CASSLTGRFSTEAFF	TGTGCCAGCAGCTTAACTGGCAGGTTCTCCACTGAAGCTTTCTTT
-	TRBV5-6	TRBJ1-6	TRBD1	CASSLARQGWSYNSPLHF	TGTGCCAGCAGCTTGGCCCGACAGGGCTGGTCCTATAATTCACCCCTCCACTTT
-	TRBV9	TRBJ2-2	-	CASSRSGVGTGELFF	TGTGCCAGCAGCAGGTCGGGTGTGGGCACCGGGGAGCTGTTTTTT
once	TRBV5-1	TRBJ2-7	-	CASGGVDSRAYEQYF	TGCGCCAGCGGAGGGGTTGATTCCCGGGCCTACGAGCAGTACTTC
-	TRBV9	TRBJ2-2	TRBD2	CASSSPEGTSGRAVVGGELFF	TGTGCCAGCAGCTCCCCCGAGGGGACTAGCGGGAGGGCCGTGGTAGGCGGGGAGCTGTTTTTT
-	TRBV28	TRBJ1-5	TRBD1	CASSQQGYQPQHF	TGTGCCAGCAGCCAACAGGGGTATCAGCCCCAGCATTTT
-	TRBV29-1	TRBJ2-1	TRBD2	CSVRLAGVNEQFF	TGCAGCGTCCGACTAGCGGGAGTCAATGAGCAGTTCTTC
few	TRBV9	TRBJ2-7	TRBD2	CASSVGLAGAHEQYF	TGTGCCAGCAGCGTAGGACTAGCGGGAGCCCACGAGCAGTACTTC
-	TRBV25-1	TRBJ2-5	-	CASTEKGLPGGTQYF	TGTGCCAGCACGGAGAAGGGACTCCCAGGGGGGACCCAGTACTTC
once	TRBV7-2	TRBJ2-5	TRBD1	CASSLEAGGYVTLGETQYF	TGTGCCAGCAGCTTAGAAGCAGGGGGTTACGTGACCCTTGGAGAGACCCAGTACTTC
-	TRBV6-1	TRBJ2-4	-	CASSEYRGIQYF	TGTGCCAGCAGTGAATATAGGGGCATCCAGTACTTC
-	TRBV4-3	TRBJ2-3	TRBD2	CASSQGPSGTAGTDTQYF	TGCGCCAGCAGCCAGGGCCCTAGCGGGACGGCCGGCACAGATACGCAGTATTTT
-	TRBV2	TRBJ2-7	TRBD2	CASSFKLAGGEQYF	TGTGCCAGCAGCTTTAAACTAGCGGGGGGAGAGCAGTACTTC
-	TRBV27	TRBJ2-1	TRBD2	CASSLGPSGDNEQFF	TGTGCCAGCAGTCTTGGTCCTAGCGGAGACAATGAGCAGTTCTTC
-	TRBV7-9	TRBJ2-1	TRBD2	CASSPGLAGEGEQFF	TGTGCCAGCAGCCCCGGACTAGCGGGGGAGGGGGAGCAGTTCTTC
few	TRBV5-6	TRBJ2-5	-	CASSSLQGGETQYF	TGTGCCAGCAGCTCCCTACAGGGCGGAGAGACCCAGTACTTC
few	TRBV29-1	TRBJ2-1	-	CSASSAGSRSYNEQFF	TGCAGCGCTTCCAGTGCGGGGTCCCGCTCCTACAATGAGCAGTTCTTC